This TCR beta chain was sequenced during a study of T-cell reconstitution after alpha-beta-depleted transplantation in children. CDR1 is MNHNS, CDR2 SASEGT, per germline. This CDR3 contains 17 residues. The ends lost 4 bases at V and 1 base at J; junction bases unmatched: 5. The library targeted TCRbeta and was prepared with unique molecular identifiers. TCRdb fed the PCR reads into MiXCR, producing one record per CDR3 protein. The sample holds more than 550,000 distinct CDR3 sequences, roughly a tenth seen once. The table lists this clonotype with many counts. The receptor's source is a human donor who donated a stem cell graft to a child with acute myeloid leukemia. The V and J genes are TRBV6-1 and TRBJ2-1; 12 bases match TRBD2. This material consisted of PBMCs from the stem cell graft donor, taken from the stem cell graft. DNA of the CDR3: TGTGCCAGCAGTGTCCTAGCGGGAGGGGGGTCCTACAATGAGCAGTTCTTC. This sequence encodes CASSVLAGGGSYNEQFF.